This note documents a single T cell receptor beta chain sequence. These data come from a study of blood T cell repertoires in COVID-19. Across the whole study: Samples came from the United States, Italy and Spain, spanning acute and convalescent COVID-19. T cells, B-cell-depleted T cells, or PBMCs supplied cDNA or gDNA.

Trimming cost V 5 bases and J 2 bases; bases outside gene matches: 9. The CDR3 length is 16 residues. Per the germline V gene, CDR1 is SGHTA and CDR2 is FQGNSA. Per the original data handling: Reference gene primers were amplified, and this amplification served to estimate nucleated cell counts. TCRdb's table, derived via immunoSEQ multiplex PCR, lists solely in-frame clones and lacks some. V and J calls plus clone size are reproduced from that table; the DNA served to infer D and trimming. The repertoire holds over 130,000 clones, with around 81% as singletons. The sequenced material came from peripheral blood. The chain uses TRBV7-2 and TRBJ2-5; 9 bases align to TRBD2. This receptor was obtained from a human donor in a cohort sampled during active COVID-19. In DNA, the CDR3 is TGTGCCAGCAGCAGACGAGCGGGGGGCCCTCAAGAGACCCAGTACTTC. Residues: CASSRRAGGPQETQYF.